This T cell receptor beta chain was obtained from a study of metastatic and nonmetastatic thyroid tumors. Turning to the study itself: Repertoires were compared across blood and tumor or nodule tissue from malignant and benign thyroid patients.

There are a few counts of this clone. Its antigen is undetermined. MiXCR re-clonotyped the PCR reads for TCRdb. The data contain about 40,000 clones, roughly a sixth of them singletons. The V and J ends lost 6 bases and 8 bases respectively, with 11 bases between them. This CDR3 region has 13 residues. Findings of the study overall: For both blood and tumor, malignant thyroid tumors reportedly showed significantly higher TCR beta diversity than benign nodules did.

Before thyroid surgery, none of the patients had received any treatment. This TCR came from a female donor with papillary thyroid cancer or a benign thyroid nodule (not recorded which). Some clones in this sample may be carry-over from other donors' samples. The chain has TRBV12-3 or TRBV12-4 and TRBJ1-6; TRBD1 might be the D (6 bases). Sequencing was performed on blood. DNA for the CDR3: TGTGCCAGCAGGGCCTCAGGGGATTCACCCCTCCACTTT. Translation gives CASRASGDSPLHF.